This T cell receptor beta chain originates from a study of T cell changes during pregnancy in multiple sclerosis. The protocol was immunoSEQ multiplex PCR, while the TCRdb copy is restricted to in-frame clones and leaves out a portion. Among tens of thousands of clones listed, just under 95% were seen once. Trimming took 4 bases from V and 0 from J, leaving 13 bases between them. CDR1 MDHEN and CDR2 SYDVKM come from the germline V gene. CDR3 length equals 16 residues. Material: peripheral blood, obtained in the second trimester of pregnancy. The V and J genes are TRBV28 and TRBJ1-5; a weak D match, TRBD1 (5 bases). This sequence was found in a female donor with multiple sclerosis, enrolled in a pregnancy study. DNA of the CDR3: TGTGCCAGCAGTTCAAGCACCAGGGTTAGCAATCAGCCCCAGCATTTT. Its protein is CASSSSTRVSNQPQHF.